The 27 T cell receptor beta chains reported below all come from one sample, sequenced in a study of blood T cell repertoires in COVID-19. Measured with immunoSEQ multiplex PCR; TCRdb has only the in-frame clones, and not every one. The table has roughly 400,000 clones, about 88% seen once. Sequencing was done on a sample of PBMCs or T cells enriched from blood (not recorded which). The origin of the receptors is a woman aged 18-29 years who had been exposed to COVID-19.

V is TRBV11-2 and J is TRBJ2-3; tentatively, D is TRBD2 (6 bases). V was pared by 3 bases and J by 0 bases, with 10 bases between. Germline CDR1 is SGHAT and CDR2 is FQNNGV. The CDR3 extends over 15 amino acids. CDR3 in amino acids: CASSFTAGSTDTQYF. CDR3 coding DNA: TGTGCCAGCAGCTTCACAGCGGGTAGCACAGATACGCAGTATTTT. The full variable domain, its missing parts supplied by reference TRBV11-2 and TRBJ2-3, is EAGVAQSPRYKIIEKRQSVAFWCNPISGHATLYWYQQILGQGPKLLIQFQNNGVVDDSQLPKDRFSAERLKGVDSTLKIQPAKLEDSAVYLCASSFTAGSTDTQYFGPGTRLTVL.

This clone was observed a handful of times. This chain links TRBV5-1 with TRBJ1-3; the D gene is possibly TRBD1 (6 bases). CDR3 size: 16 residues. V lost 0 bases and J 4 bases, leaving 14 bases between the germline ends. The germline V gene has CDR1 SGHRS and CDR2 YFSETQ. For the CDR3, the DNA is TGCGCCAGCAGCTTGGCCCTACAGGGTTCAGGAAACACCATATATTTT. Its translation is CASSLALQGSGNTIYF.

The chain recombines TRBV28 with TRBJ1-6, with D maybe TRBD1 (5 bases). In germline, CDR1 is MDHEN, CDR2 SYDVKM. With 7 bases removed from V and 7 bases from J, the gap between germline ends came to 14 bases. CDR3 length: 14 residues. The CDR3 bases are TGTGCCAGCAATGAAACCCCAGGGAATTCACCCCTCCACTTT. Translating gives CASNETPGNSPLHF. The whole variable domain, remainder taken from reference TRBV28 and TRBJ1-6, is DVKVTQSSRYLVKRTGEKVFLECVQDMDHENMFWYRQDPGLGLRLIYFSYDVKMKEKGDIPEGYSVSREKKERFSLILESASTNQTSMYLCASNETPGNSPLHFGNGTRLTVT.

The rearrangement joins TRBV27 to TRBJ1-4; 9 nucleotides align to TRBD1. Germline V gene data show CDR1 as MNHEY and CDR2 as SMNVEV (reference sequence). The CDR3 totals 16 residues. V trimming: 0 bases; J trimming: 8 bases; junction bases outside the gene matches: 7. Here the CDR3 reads CASSLSYRGLGEKLFF. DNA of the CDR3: TGTGCCAGCAGTTTATCGTACAGGGGGCTAGGGGAAAAACTGTTTTTT. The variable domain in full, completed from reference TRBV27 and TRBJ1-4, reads EAQVTQNPRYLITVTGKKLTVTCSQNMNHEYMSWYRQDPGLGLRQIYYSMNVEVTDKGDVPEGYKVSRKEKRNFPLILESPSPNQTSLYFCASSLSYRGLGEKLFFGSGTQLSVL.

Here the CDR3 reads CASSYAGTGPRYTF. In DNA, the CDR3 is TGTGCCAGCAGCTATGCCGGGACAGGGCCTCGCTACACCTTC. The rearrangement uses TRBV5-6 and TRBJ1-2; 9 bases agree with TRBD1. This CDR3 is built from 14 residues. Germline V gives CDR1 SGHDT, CDR2 YYEEEE. Trimming at V came to 3 bases and at J to 9 bases, leaving 9 bases not matched to a gene.

The CDR3 reads CASSARPGGAPMNTEAFF. The DNA of the CDR3 is TGTGCCAGCAGTGCCAGACCAGGGGGAGCTCCGATGAACACTGAAGCTTTCTTT. The rearrangement uses TRBV6-1 and TRBJ1-1, with 7 bases that match TRBD1. The CDR3 runs 18 residues. Germline CDR1 and CDR2: MNHNS and SASEGT. Trimming cost V 4 bases and J 0 bases; bases outside gene matches: 14.

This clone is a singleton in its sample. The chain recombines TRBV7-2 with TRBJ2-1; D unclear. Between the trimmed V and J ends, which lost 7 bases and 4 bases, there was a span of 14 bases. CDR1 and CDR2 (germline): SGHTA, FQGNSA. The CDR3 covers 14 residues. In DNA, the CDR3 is TGTGCCAGCACTACCGACGGCGGTTACAATGAGCAGTTCTTC. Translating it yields CASTTDGGYNEQFF.

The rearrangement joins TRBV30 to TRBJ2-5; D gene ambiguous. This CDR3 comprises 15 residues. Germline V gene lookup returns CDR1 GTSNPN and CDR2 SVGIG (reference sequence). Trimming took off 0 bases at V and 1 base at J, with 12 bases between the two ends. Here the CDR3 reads CAWSVHPGTQETQYF. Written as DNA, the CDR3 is TGTGCCTGGAGTGTACACCCAGGAACCCAAGAGACCCAGTACTTC.

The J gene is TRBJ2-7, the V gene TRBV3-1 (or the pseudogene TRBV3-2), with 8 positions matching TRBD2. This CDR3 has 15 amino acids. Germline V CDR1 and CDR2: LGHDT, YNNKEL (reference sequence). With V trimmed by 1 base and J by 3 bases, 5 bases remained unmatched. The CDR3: CASSQGVAGNYEQYF. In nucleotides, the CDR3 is TGTGCCAGCAGCCAAGGGGTAGCGGGGAACTACGAGCAGTACTTC.

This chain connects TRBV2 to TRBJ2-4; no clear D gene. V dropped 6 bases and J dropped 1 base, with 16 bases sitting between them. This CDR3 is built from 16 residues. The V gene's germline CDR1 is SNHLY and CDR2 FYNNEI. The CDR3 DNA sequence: TGTGCCAGCAGGGAGAACTTAGCTCGGGCCAAAAACATTCAGTACTTC. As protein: CASRENLARAKNIQYF.

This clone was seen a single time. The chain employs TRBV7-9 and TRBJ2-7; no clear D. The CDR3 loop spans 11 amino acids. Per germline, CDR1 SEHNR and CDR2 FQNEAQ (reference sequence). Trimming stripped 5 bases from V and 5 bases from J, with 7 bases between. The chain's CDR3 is CASSEQDEQYF. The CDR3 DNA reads TGTGCCAGCAGCGAACAAGACGAGCAGTACTTC.

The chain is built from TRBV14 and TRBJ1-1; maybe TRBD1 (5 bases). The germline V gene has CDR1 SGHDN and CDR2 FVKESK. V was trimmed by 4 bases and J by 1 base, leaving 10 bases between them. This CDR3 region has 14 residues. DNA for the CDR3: TGTGCCAGCAGCCCGCTTACAGGGAACACTGAAGCTTTCTTT. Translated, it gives CASSPLTGNTEAFF.

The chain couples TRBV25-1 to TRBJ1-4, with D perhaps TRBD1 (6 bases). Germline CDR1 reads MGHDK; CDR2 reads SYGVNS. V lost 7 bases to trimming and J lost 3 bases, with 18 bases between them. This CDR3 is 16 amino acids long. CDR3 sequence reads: CASTRKVGAANEKLFF. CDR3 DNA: TGTGCCAGCACCAGGAAAGTGGGGGCGGCTAATGAAAAACTGTTTTTT. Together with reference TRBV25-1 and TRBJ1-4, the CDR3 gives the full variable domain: EADIYQTPRYLVIGTGKKITLECSQTMGHDKMYWYQQDPGMELHLIHYSYGVNSTEKGDLSSESTVSRIRTEHFPLTLESARPSHTSQYLCASTRKVGAANEKLFFGSGTQLSVL.

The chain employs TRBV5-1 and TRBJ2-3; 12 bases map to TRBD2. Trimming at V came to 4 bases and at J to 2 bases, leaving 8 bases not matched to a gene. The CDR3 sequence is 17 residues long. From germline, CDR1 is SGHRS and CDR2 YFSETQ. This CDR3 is CASSLRLAGVPTDTQYF. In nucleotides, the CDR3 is TGCGCCAGCAGCCTCCGACTAGCGGGAGTCCCCACAGATACGCAGTATTTT.

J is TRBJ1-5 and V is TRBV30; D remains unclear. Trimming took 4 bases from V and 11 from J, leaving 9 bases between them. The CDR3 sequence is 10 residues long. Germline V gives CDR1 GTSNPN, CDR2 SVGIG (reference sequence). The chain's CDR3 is CAWNAAAQHF. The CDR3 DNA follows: TGTGCCTGGAATGCCGCAGCCCAGCATTTT.

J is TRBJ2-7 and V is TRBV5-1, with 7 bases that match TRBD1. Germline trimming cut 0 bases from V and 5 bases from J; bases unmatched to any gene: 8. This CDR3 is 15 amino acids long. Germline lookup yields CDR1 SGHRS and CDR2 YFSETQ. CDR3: CASSLEGQDFNEQYF. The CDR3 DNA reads TGCGCCAGCAGCTTGGAAGGACAGGACTTCAACGAGCAGTACTTC.

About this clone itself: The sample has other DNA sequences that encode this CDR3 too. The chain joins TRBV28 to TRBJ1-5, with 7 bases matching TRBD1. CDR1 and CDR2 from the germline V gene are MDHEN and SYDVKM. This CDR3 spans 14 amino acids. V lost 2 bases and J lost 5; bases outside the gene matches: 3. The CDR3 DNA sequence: TGTGCCAGCAGTTTAAGACAGGGATATCAGCCCCAGCATTTT. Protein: CASSLRQGYQPQHF.

CDR3 residues: CASSGGCPSPISGLAGVQQYF. The CDR3 nucleotides are TGTGCCAGCAGCGGGGGTTGTCCGTCCCCGATTTCGGGACTAGCGGGAGTGCAGCAGTACTTC. The rearrangement joins TRBV21-1 to TRBJ2-7; TRBD2, the table's D call, lacks a check against the DNA. TRBV21-1 represents a pseudogene. This CDR3 spans 21 amino acids.

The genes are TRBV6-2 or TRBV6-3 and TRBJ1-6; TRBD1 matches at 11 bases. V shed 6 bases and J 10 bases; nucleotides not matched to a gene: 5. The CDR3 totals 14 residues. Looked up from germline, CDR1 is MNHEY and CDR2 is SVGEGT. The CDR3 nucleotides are TGTGCCAGCAGCCCGGACAGGGGGCAATCACCCCTCCACTTT. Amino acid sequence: CASSPDRGQSPLHF.

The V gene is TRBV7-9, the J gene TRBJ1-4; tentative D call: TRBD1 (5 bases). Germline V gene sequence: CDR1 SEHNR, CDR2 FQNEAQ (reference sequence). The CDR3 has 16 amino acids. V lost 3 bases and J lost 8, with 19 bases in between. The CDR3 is CASSLGGFSLVEKLFF. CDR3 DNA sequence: TGTGCCAGCAGCTTGGGGGGGTTCAGTCTCGTGGAAAAACTGTTTTTT.

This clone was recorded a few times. The CDR3 spells CASSIGGLAPTEQFF. The CDR3 nucleotides are TGTGCCAGTAGTATAGGGGGACTAGCGCCCACCGAGCAGTTCTTC. This sequence joins TRBV19 and TRBJ2-1, with 10 bases lining up with TRBD2. The CDR3 totals 15 residues. Germline V gene data show CDR1 as LNHDA and CDR2 as SQIVND (reference sequence). V was clipped by 1 base and J by 10 bases; unmatched bases: 7.

CDR3 in DNA: TGTGCCAGCAGCTTAGACGACAGTTACACAGATACGCAGTATTTT. Amino acid sequence: CASSLDDSYTDTQYF. The rearrangement links TRBV11-2 to TRBJ2-3; possibly TRBD1 for D (5 bases). Deletions cut 0 bases from V and 2 bases from J, with 9 bases between. The CDR3 covers 15 residues. Per the germline V gene, CDR1 is SGHAT and CDR2 is FQNNGV.

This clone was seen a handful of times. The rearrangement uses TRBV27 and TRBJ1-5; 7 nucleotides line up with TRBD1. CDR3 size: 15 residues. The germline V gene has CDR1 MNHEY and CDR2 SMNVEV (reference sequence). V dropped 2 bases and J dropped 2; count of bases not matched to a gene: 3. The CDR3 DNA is TGTGCCAGCAGTTTAACAGGGGTAGGCAATCAGCCCCAGCATTTT. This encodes CASSLTGVGNQPQHF.

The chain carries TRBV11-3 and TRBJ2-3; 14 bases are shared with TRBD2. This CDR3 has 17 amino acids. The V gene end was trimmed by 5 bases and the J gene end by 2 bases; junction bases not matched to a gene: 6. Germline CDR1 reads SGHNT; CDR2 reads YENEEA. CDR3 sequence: CASSAGLAGAPTDTQYF. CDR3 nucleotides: TGTGCCAGCAGCGCGGGACTAGCGGGGGCCCCCACAGATACGCAGTATTTT. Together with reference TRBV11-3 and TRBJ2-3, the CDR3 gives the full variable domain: EAGVVQSPRYKIIEKKQPVAFWCNPISGHNTLYWYLQNLGQGPELLIRYENEEAVDDSQLPKDRFSAERLKGVDSTLKIQPAELGDSAVYLCASSAGLAGAPTDTQYFGPGTRLTVL.

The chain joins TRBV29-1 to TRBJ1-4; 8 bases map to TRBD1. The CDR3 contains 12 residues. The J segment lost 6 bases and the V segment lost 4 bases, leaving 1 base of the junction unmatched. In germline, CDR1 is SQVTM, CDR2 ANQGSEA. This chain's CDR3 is CSVGTGYEKLFF. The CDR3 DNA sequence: TGCAGCGTTGGGACAGGGTATGAAAAACTGTTTTTT.

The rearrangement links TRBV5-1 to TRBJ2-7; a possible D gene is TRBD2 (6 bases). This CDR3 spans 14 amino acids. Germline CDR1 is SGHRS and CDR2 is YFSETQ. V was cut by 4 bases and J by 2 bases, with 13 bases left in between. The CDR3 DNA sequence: TGCGCCAGCAGCACCGCTAGCGTCCCCTACGAGCAGTACTTC. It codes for CASSTASVPYEQYF. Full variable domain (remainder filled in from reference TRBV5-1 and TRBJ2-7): KAGVTQTPRYLIKTRGQQVTLSCSPISGHRSVSWYQQTPGQGLQFLFEYFSETQRNKGNFPGRFSGRQFSNSRSEMNVSTLELGDSALYLCASSTASVPYEQYFGPGTRLTVT.

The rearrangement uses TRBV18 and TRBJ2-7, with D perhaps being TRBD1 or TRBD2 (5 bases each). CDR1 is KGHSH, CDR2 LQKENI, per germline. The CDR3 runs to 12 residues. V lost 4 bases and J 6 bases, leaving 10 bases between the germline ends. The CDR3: CASSQPGSEQYF. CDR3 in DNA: TGTGCCAGCTCACAACCAGGGAGCGAGCAGTACTTC.